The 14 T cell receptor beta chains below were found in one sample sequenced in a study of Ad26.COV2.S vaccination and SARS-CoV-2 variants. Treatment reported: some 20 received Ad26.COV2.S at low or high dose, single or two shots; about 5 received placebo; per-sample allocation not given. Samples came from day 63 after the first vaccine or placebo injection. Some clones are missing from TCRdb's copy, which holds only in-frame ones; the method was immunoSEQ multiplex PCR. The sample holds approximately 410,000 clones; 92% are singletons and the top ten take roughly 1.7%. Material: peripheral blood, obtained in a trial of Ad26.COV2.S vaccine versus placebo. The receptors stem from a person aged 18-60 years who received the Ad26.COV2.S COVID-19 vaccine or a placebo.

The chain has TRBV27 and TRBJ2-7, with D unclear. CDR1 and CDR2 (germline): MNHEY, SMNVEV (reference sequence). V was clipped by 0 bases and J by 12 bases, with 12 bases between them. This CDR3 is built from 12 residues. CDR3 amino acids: CASSLSGGIRYF. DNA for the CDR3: TGTGCCAGCAGTTTATCGGGCGGAATCCGGTACTTC.

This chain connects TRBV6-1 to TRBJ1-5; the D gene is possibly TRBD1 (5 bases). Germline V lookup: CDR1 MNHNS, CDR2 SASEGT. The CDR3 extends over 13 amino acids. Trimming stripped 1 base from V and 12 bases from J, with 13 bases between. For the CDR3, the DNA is TGTGCCAGCAGTGAAGTCCGGGACGCCCACCAGCATTTT. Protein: CASSEVRDAHQHF.

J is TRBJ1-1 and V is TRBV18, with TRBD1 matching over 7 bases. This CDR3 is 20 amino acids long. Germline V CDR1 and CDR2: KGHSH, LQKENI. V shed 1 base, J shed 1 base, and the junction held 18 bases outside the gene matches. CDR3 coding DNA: TGTGCCAGCTCACCACAGGGGGCGCAGGTTATTATGGGCGGGAACACTGAAGCTTTCTTT. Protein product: CASSPQGAQVIMGGNTEAFF.

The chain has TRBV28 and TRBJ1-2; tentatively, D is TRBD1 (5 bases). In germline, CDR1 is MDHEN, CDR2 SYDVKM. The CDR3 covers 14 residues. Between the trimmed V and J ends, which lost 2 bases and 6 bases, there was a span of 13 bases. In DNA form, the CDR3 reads TGTGCCAGCAGTTTAAGACAGAAGAGTCATGGCTACACCTTC. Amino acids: CASSLRQKSHGYTF.

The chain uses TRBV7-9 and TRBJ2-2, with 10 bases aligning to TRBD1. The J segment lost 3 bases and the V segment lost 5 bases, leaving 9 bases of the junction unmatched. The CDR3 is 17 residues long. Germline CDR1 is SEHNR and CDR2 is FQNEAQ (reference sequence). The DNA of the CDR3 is TGTGCCAGCAGCCTACATGACAGGGGGCCTTACACCGGGGAGCTGTTTTTT. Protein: CASSLHDRGPYTGELFF.

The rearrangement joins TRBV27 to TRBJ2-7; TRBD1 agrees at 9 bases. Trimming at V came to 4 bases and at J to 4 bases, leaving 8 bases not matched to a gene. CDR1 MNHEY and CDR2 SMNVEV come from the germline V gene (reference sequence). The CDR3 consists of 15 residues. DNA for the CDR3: TGTGCCAGCAGTTACACATGGGACAGGGCATACGAGCAGTACTTC. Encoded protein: CASSYTWDRAYEQYF.

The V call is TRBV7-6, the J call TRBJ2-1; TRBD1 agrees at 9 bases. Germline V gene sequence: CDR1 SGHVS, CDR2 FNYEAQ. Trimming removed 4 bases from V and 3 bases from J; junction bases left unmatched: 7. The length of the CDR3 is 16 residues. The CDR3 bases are TGTGCCAGCAGCTCCACTACAGGGGGCCACTACAATGAGCAGTTCTTC. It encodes CASSSTTGGHYNEQFF.

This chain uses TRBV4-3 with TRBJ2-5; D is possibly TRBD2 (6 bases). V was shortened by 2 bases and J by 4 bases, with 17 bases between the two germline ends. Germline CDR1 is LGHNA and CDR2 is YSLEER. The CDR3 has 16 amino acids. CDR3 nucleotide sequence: TGCGCCAGCAGCCAAAGTGCGGGGCCCTCAGGAGAGACCCAGTACTTC. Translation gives CASSQSAGPSGETQYF.

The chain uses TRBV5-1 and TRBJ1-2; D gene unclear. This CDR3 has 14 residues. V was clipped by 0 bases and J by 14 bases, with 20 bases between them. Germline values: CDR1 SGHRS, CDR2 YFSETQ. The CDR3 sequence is CASSLGVAAPGMTF. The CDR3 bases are TGCGCCAGCAGCTTGGGAGTTGCGGCTCCGGGTATGACCTTC. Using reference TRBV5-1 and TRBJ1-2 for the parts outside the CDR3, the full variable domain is KAGVTQTPRYLIKTRGQQVTLSCSPISGHRSVSWYQQTPGQGLQFLFEYFSETQRNKGNFPGRFSGRQFSNSRSEMNVSTLELGDSALYLCASSLGVAAPGMTFGSGTRLTVV.

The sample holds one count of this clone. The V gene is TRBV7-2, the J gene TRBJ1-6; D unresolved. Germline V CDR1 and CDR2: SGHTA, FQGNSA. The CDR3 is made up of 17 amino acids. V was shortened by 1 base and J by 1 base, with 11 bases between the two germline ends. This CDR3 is CASSLDPGNSYNSPLHF. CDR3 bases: TGTGCCAGCAGCTTAGATCCGGGCAATTCCTATAATTCACCCCTCCACTTT.

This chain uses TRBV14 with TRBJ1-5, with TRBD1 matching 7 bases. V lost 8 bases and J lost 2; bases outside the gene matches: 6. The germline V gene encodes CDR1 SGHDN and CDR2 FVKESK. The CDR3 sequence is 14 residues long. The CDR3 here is CASPNTGGNQPQHF. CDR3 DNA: TGTGCCAGCCCGAACACAGGGGGCAATCAGCCCCAGCATTTT.

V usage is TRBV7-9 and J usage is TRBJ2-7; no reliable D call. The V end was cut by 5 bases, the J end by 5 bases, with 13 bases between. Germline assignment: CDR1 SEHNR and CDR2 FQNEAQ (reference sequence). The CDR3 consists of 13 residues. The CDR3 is CASSPPPRDEQYF. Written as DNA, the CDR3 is TGTGCCAGCAGCCCGCCCCCCCGGGACGAGCAGTACTTC.

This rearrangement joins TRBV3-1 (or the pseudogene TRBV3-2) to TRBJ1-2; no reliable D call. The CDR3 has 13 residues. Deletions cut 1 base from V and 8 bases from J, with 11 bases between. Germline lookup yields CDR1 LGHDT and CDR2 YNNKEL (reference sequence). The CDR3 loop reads CASSQVVGLGYTF. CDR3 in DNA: TGTGCCAGCAGCCAAGTCGTGGGTCTGGGCTACACCTTC.

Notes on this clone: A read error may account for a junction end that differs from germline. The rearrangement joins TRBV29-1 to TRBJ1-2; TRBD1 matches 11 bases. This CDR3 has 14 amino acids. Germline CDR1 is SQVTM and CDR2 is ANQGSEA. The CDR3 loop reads CSVEDVRTGGGQRF. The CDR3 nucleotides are TGCAGCGTTGAAGATGTTCGGACAGGGGGCGGGCAGAGGTTC.